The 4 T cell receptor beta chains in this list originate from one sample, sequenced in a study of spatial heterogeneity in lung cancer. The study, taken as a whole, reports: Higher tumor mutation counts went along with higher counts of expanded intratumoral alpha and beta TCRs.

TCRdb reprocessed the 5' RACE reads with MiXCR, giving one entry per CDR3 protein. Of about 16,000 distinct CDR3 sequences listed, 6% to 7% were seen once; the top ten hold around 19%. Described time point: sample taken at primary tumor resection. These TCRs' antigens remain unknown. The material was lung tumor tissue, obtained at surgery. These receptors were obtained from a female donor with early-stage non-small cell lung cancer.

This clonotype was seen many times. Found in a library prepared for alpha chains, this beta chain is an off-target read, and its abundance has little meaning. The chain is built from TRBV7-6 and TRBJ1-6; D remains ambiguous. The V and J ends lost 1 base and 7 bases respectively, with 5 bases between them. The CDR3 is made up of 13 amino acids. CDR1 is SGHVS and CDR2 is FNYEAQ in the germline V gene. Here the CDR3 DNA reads TGTGCCAGCAGCTTAGAGGCGAATTCACCCCTCCACTTT. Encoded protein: CASSLEANSPLHF.

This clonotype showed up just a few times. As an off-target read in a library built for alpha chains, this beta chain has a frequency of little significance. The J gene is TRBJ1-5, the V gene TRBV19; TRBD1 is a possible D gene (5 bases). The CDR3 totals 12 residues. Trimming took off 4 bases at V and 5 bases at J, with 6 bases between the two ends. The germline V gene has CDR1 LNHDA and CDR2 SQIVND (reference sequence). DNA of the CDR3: TGTGCCAGTAGTACAGGGTATCAGCCCCAGCATTTT. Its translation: CASSTGYQPQHF.

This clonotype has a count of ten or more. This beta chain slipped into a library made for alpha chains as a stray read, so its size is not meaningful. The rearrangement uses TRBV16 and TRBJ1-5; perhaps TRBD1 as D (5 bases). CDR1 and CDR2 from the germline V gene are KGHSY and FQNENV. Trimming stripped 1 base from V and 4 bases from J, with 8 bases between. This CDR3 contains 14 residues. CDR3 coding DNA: TGTGCCAGCAGCCAATGGGACGGAAATCAGCCCCAGCATTTT. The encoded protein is CASSQWDGNQPQHF.

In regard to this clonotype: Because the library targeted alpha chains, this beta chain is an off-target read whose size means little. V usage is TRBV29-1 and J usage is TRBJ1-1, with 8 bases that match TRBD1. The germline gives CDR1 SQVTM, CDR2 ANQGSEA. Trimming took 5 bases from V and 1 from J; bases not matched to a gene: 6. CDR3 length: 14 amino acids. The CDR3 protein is CSVSTGAGNTEAFF. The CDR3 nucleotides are TGCAGCGTTTCGACAGGGGCCGGGAACACTGAAGCTTTCTTT.